The 27 T cell receptor beta chains below come from one sample, sequenced in a study of early T cells in non-severe SARS-CoV-2 infection. TCRdb used MiXCR to reprocess the 5' RACE reads, holding one entry per CDR3 protein. The table lists roughly 34,000 distinct CDR3 sequences, more than 4% of them singletons. Sequenced material: whole blood. The receptors shown here come from an adult who was a healthcare worker with PCR-confirmed SARS-CoV-2 infection or an uninfected control (not recorded which).

This clonotype has ten or more counts. The chain carries TRBV18 and TRBJ1-5; no clear D gene. The CDR3 is made up of 13 amino acids. Germline CDR1 and CDR2: KGHSH and LQKENI. The V and J ends lost 4 bases and 5 bases respectively, with 9 bases between them. Here the CDR3 reads CASSLLRDQPQHF. In DNA, the CDR3 is TGTGCCAGCTCACTTTTAAGGGATCAGCCCCAGCATTTT.

The table lists this clonotype with many counts. The gene calls are TRBV2 and TRBJ2-4; D remains ambiguous. The V end was cut by 4 bases, the J end by 2 bases, with 0 bases between. CDR1 is SNHLY, CDR2 FYNNEI, per germline. The CDR3 contains 11 residues. This CDR3 is CASSAKNIQYF. DNA for the CDR3: TGTGCCAGCAGTGCCAAAAACATTCAGTACTTC.

The table lists this clonotype with many counts. The J gene is TRBJ2-3, the V gene TRBV21-1; the D call TRBD1 from the table was never checked on the DNA. TRBV21-1 is classified as a pseudogene. CDR3 length: 16 residues. DNA of the CDR3: TGTGCCAGCAGCAAAGTAGGGGACAGGGGCACAGATACGCAGTATTTT. It translates to CASSKVGDRGTDTQYF.

In this sample, this clonotype turned up many times. The gene calls are TRBV18 and TRBJ2-7; D perhaps matches TRBD1 (6 bases). The germline gives CDR1 KGHSH, CDR2 LQKENI. This CDR3 is 15 amino acids long. V lost 1 base, J lost 4 bases, and 14 bases lay in between. In DNA, the CDR3 is TGTGCCAGCTCACCACGATCCGGGACATCGTACGAGCAGTACTTC. Its protein is CASSPRSGTSYEQYF.

The V gene is TRBV3-1, the J gene TRBJ2-2, with 8 positions matching TRBD1. Germline V gives CDR1 LGHDT, CDR2 YNNKEL (reference sequence). The V segment lost 5 bases and the J segment 3 bases; nucleotides outside the gene matches: 5. The CDR3 sequence is 15 residues long. CDR3 in DNA: TGTGCCAGCAGCTCGGGACAGGATTACACCGGGGAGCTGTTTTTT. It yields the protein CASSSGQDYTGELFF.

This clonotype was seen ten or more times. The chain recombines TRBV5-1 with TRBJ2-1; no clear D gene. This CDR3 spans 14 amino acids. The V and J ends lost 0 bases and 5 bases respectively, with 9 bases between them. CDR1 is SGHRS, CDR2 YFSETQ, per germline. Here the CDR3 reads CASSLGAPDNEQFF. The CDR3 bases are TGCGCCAGCAGCTTGGGGGCTCCGGACAATGAGCAGTTCTTC.

This clonotype was recorded at least ten times. The rearrangement links TRBV12-3 or TRBV12-4 to TRBJ2-1; no clear D gene. The CDR3 contains 14 residues. Trimming shortened V by 3 bases and J by 7 bases, and 13 bases separated the two germline ends. DNA of the CDR3: TGTGCCAGCAGTTTTAGTTTGGTGAAGAATGAGCAGTTCTTC. It encodes CASSFSLVKNEQFF.

With regard to this clonotype: A much larger clone sits a single nucleotide away, making a read error possible. The gene calls are TRBV5-1 and TRBJ2-5; D unclear. The CDR3 runs 12 residues. The V end was cut by 1 base, the J end by 0 bases, with 1 base between. Germline loops: CDR1 SGHRS, CDR2 YFSETQ. CDR3 in DNA: TGCGCCAGCAGCTTGTACCAAGAGACCCAGTACTTC. This gives the protein CASSLYQETQYF. The full variable domain, in which reference TRBV5-1 and TRBJ2-5 provide the parts outside the CDR3, is KAGVTQTPRYLIKTRGQQVTLSCSPISGHRSVSWYQQTPGQGLQFLFEYFSETQRNKGNFPGRFSGRQFSNSRSEMNVSTLELGDSALYLCASSLYQETQYFGPGTRLLVL.

In this sample, this clonotype turned up many times. The chain recombines TRBV7-6 with TRBJ1-1, with D possibly being TRBD1 (6 bases). Germline lookup yields CDR1 SGHVS and CDR2 FNYEAQ. The V gene lost 0 bases and the J gene lost 1 base, with 6 bases spanning the gap. The CDR3 contains 14 residues. CDR3 residues: CASSLAQGNTEAFF. DNA of the CDR3: TGTGCCAGCAGCTTAGCACAGGGGAACACTGAAGCTTTCTTT. The complete variable domain, with remaining parts taken from reference TRBV7-6 and TRBJ1-1, reads GAGVSQSPRYKVTKRGQDVALRCDPISGHVSLYWYRQALGQGPEFLTYFNYEAQQDKSGLPNDRFSAERPEGSISTLTIQRTEQRDSAMYRCASSLAQGNTEAFFGQGTRLTVV.

This clonotype was recorded at least ten times. CDR3 nucleotides: TGTGCCAGCAGCTTAGCCGAGCAGTACTTC. Protein product: CASSLAEQYF. The chain uses TRBV7-8 and TRBJ2-7; D is undetermined. CDR3 length equals 10 residues. Between the trimmed V and J ends, which lost 0 bases and 6 bases, there was a span of 0 bases. Germline CDR1 is SGHVS and CDR2 is FQNEAQ. The full variable domain, completed using reference TRBV7-8 and TRBJ2-7, is GAGVSQSPRYKVAKRGQDVALRCDPISGHVSLFWYQQALGQGPEFLTYFQNEAQLDKSGLPSDRFFAERPEGSVSTLKIQRTQQEDSAVYLCASSLAEQYFGPGTRLTVT.

In this sample, this clonotype turned up many times. The chain is built from TRBV7-6 and TRBJ1-4; D unclear. V was clipped by 5 bases and J by 2 bases, with 9 bases between them. Germline V gives CDR1 SGHVS, CDR2 FNYEAQ. The CDR3 is 14 amino acids. The CDR3 loop reads CASSPTGTNEKLFF. Here the CDR3 DNA reads TGTGCCAGCAGCCCTACCGGGACTAATGAAAAACTGTTTTTT. Full variable domain (outside the CDR3, taken from reference TRBV7-6 and TRBJ1-4): GAGVSQSPRYKVTKRGQDVALRCDPISGHVSLYWYRQALGQGPEFLTYFNYEAQQDKSGLPNDRFSAERPEGSISTLTIQRTEQRDSAMYRCASSPTGTNEKLFFGSGTQLSVL.

This clonotype showed up many times. V and J are TRBV7-3 and TRBJ2-2; 7 bases map to TRBD1. The trim removed 6 bases at V and 3 bases at J, leaving 7 bases unmatched. This CDR3 is 15 amino acids long. Per germline, CDR1 SGHTA and CDR2 FQGTGA. The CDR3 region has the DNA TGTGCCAGCAGTCCCGCCGGGACAGACACCGGGGAGCTGTTTTTT. It yields the protein CASSPAGTDTGELFF.

This clonotype appeared many times. The chain recombines TRBV10-3 with TRBJ1-5; D is perhaps TRBD1 (5 bases). The germline V and J ends were trimmed by 0 bases and 0 bases, with 9 bases remaining between them. CDR1 and CDR2 from the germline V gene are ENHRY and SYGVKD. This CDR3 has 16 amino acids. The CDR3 bases are TGTGCCATCAGTGAGTCAGGGGTGGCTAGCAATCAGCCCCAGCATTTT. Its translation: CAISESGVASNQPQHF.

Many counts were recorded for this clonotype. V and J are TRBV5-1 and TRBJ2-1; TRBD2 matches 13 bases. This CDR3 contains 14 residues. The V and J ends lost 5 bases and 10 bases, in that order; junction bases with no gene match: 6. The germline V gene encodes CDR1 SGHRS and CDR2 YFSETQ. The CDR3 DNA follows: TGCGCCAGCAGGCCGGGACTAGCGGGACCGGAGCAGTTCTTC. Protein: CASRPGLAGPEQFF.

The J gene is TRBJ2-6, the V gene TRBV5-5, with D hard to call. Trimming removed 4 bases at V and 2 bases at J, with 10 bases between. This CDR3 region has 15 residues. Germline CDR1 SGHKS, CDR2 YYEKEE (reference sequence). As DNA, the CDR3 is TGTGCCAGCAGCGCCTTGACGCCTGGGGCCAACGTCCTGACTTTC. It is translated as CASSALTPGANVLTF.

This clonotype was counted ten times or more. The genes are TRBV10-3 and TRBJ2-7, with D tentatively TRBD2 (6 bases). The CDR3 totals 14 residues. Trimming removed 3 bases from V and 6 bases from J, with 15 bases in between. Germline-derived CDR1 and CDR2 are ENHRY and SYGVKD. DNA of the CDR3: TGTGCCATCAGTGATTACCCCGGGAGCGCCGAGCAGTACTTC. Amino acid sequence: CAISDYPGSAEQYF.

This clonotype has ten or more counts. This rearrangement joins TRBV19 to TRBJ2-3; D uncertain. In germline, CDR1 is LNHDA, CDR2 SQIVND (reference sequence). The V end lost 3 bases, the J end lost 2 bases, and 6 bases lay between the germline ends. There are 13 residues in the CDR3. The CDR3 is CASSIGYTDTQYF. The CDR3 nucleotides read TGTGCCAGTAGTATCGGCTACACAGATACGCAGTATTTT.

This clonotype has ten or more counts. V and J are TRBV6-1 and TRBJ2-7; D is ambiguous. The V gene lost 4 bases and the J gene lost 3 bases, with 10 bases spanning the gap. There are 13 residues in the CDR3. Germline V gives CDR1 MNHNS, CDR2 SASEGT. CDR3 DNA sequence: TGTGCCAGCAGTGTCGTGGTTTTCTACGAGCAGTACTTC. Residues: CASSVVVFYEQYF.

This clonotype has ten or more counts. This chain links TRBV20-1 with TRBJ2-7; 8 bases match TRBD1. CDR3 length: 15 residues. Trimming at V came to 3 bases and at J to 5 bases, leaving 12 bases not matched to a gene. Germline CDR1 and CDR2: DFQATT and SNEGSKA (reference sequence). The CDR3 nucleotides read TGCAGTGCTAGGCGGACAGGGTGGGATCCCGACGAGCAGTACTTC. Its protein product is CSARRTGWDPDEQYF.

J is TRBJ2-3 and V is TRBV7-3; a weak D match, TRBD1 (5 bases). Germline values: CDR1 SGHTA, CDR2 FQGTGA. Trimming took off 2 bases at V and 0 bases at J, with 9 bases between the two ends. The CDR3 covers 15 residues. In nucleotides, the CDR3 is TGTGCCAGCAGCTTAGAGGCAGGGAGCACAGATACGCAGTATTTT. It specifies CASSLEAGSTDTQYF.

CDR3 DNA sequence: TGCAGCGTTGTGAGTTCCCCCTACGAGCAGTACTTC. Its translation: CSVVSSPYEQYF. This sequence joins TRBV29-1 and TRBJ2-7; D gene ambiguous. The CDR3 length is 12 residues. Germline values: CDR1 SQVTM, CDR2 ANQGSEA. V dropped 4 bases and J dropped 2 bases, with 9 bases sitting between them.

This clonotype was picked up many times. This chain connects TRBV19 to TRBJ1-5; TRBD1 matches 9 bases. CDR1 is LNHDA, CDR2 SQIVND, per germline (reference sequence). The trim removed 3 bases at V and 1 base at J, leaving 1 base unmatched. This CDR3 contains 15 residues. As DNA, the CDR3 is TGTGCCAGTAGTATTACAGGGGGCAGCAATCAGCCCCAGCATTTT. This gives the protein CASSITGGSNQPQHF.

This clonotype was found many times. This chain connects TRBV12-3 or TRBV12-4 to TRBJ1-5, with 9 bases that match TRBD1. The CDR3 has 13 residues. V lost 7 bases and J lost 5; bases outside the gene matches: 3. The chain's CDR3 is CASNRGLDQPQHF. Written as DNA, the CDR3 is TGTGCCAGCAACAGGGGGCTTGATCAGCCCCAGCATTTT.

This clonotype was seen many times. The gene calls are TRBV25-1 and TRBJ1-1; 9 positions match TRBD1. The germline gives CDR1 MGHDK, CDR2 SYGVNS. CDR3 length: 12 residues. Trimming cost V 4 bases and J 11 bases; bases outside gene matches: 5. DNA for the CDR3: TGTGCCAGCAGTGGGGGGACAGGGAGGGCTTTCTTT. Protein: CASSGGTGRAFF.

This clonotype was counted ten times or more. The V call is TRBV7-2, the J call TRBJ2-7; TRBD2 matches 7 bases. This CDR3 region has 14 residues. The V gene end was trimmed by 4 bases and the J gene end by 2 bases; junction bases not matched to a gene: 5. Germline CDR1 and CDR2: SGHTA and FQGNSA. CDR3 sequence reads: CASSSPGGPYEQYF. In nucleotides, the CDR3 is TGTGCCAGCAGCTCGCCGGGGGGACCCTACGAGCAGTACTTC.

This clonotype was picked up many times. The chain carries TRBV10-3 and TRBJ1-6; D is uncertain. The CDR3 is 14 amino acids. Trimming pared 0 bases from V and 7 bases from J, leaving 7 bases between. Germline V gene sequence: CDR1 ENHRY, CDR2 SYGVKD. The CDR3 reads CAISESSRNSPLHF. The CDR3 coding sequence is TGTGCCATCAGTGAGTCCAGCCGGAATTCACCCCTCCACTTT.

This clonotype has ten or more counts. In nucleotides, the CDR3 is TGTGCCAGCAGCTTCAGCGGGGCCCCTTACTACGAGCAGTACTTC. Protein: CASSFSGAPYYEQYF. J is TRBJ2-7 and V is TRBV6-2 or TRBV6-3; 7 bases align to TRBD2. With 6 bases clipped from V and 3 bases from J, the junction kept 11 bases outside the gene matches. Germline CDR1 reads MNHEY; CDR2 reads SVGEGT. This CDR3 has 15 amino acids.